A selection of T cell receptor beta chains follows, all from one sample in a study of blood T cells in healthy people across ages. TCRdb recomputed calls from the 5' RACE reads with MiXCR, one row per CDR3 protein. The table records approximately 900,000 distinct CDR3 sequences, about 27% of them present only once. The same data also went into a second study, on T cells of mothers and their children.

The sequenced sample was blood. The receptors originated from a woman between 35 and 50 years old in good health. The CDR3 runs from the conserved cysteine through the conserved F or W. A D gene is named only where the DNA matches it firmly. Some rows have no size entry. The others give once, few or many, or a class for an expanded clone.

D gene	clone size	V gene	J gene	CDR3 DNA	CDR3 protein
-	few	TRBV29-1	TRBJ1-2	TGCAGCGTTCTTCCTGCGGGTGGCTACACCTTC	CSVLPAGGYTF
-	few	TRBV10-3	TRBJ1-1	TGTGCCATCAGTGAGTCGAGCAGTAGGAACACTGAAGCTTTCTTT	CAISESSSRNTEAFF
TRBD2	many	TRBV10-3	TRBJ2-3	TGTGCCATCAGTGCCTCCGGGACTAGCGAAGATACGCAGTATTTT	CAISASGTSEDTQYF
TRBD2	many	TRBV6-5	TRBJ2-5	TGTGCCAGCAGTTCTGCCCCACTAGCGCACCAAGAGACCCAGTACTTC	CASSSAPLAHQETQYF
TRBD1	many	TRBV5-1	TRBJ1-2	TGCGCCAGCAGCTTGGCGGACAGGCTCGACTTTTTTGGCTACACCTTC	CASSLADRLDFFGYTF
-	few	TRBV12-3/TRBV12-4	TRBJ1-6	TGTGCCAGCACCCTAACAGGGATAAGCGATTCACCCCTCCACTTT	CASTLTGISDSPLHF
TRBD1	-	TRBV14	TRBJ2-5	TGTGCCAGCAGCCTAGGGACAGGGGGCCTTTCGTACCAAGAGACCCAGTACTTC	CASSLGTGGLSYQETQYF
-	-	TRBV7-2	TRBJ1-1	TGTGCCAGCAGCTTAGCGAAGGGGCCAGGGGCGGCTTTCTTT	CASSLAKGPGAAFF
TRBD1	-	TRBV28	TRBJ2-7	TGTGCCAGCGGGACAGGGGGCCCCTTCGAGCAGTACTTC	CASGTGGPFEQYF
-	-	TRBV29-1	TRBJ1-3	TGCAGCGCAATTGTCGGCGGATCCTCAAGAAACACCATATATTTT	CSAIVGGSSRNTIYF
-	many	TRBV29-1	TRBJ2-5	TGCAGCGCCCAAGGCAGTCGAGAGACCCAGTACTTC	CSAQGSRETQYF
TRBD2	-	TRBV7-2	TRBJ2-1	TGTGCCAGCAGCTTCACCGGGACTAGCGGGATTAATGAGCAGTTCTTC	CASSFTGTSGINEQFF
TRBD1	few	TRBV24-1	TRBJ2-5	TGTGCCACCAGTGAGCTTGGGACAGGAAGATTGGAGACCCAGTACTTC	CATSELGTGRLETQYF
-	-	TRBV4-1	TRBJ2-5	TGCGCCAGCGGCCAAGATACGTTGGCCCAAGAGACCCAGTACTTC	CASGQDTLAQETQYF
TRBD2	-	TRBV4-1	TRBJ2-1	TGCGCCAGCAACCAACTACTAGCGGACGTCTACAATGAGCAGTTCTTC	CASNQLLADVYNEQFF
TRBD1	many	TRBV20-1	TRBJ1-2	TGCAGTGTCCAAGACAGGGGAGGTGGCTACACCTTC	CSVQDRGGGYTF
TRBD2	many	TRBV7-2	TRBJ2-5	TGTGCCAGCAGCTTACTAGCGGGGAACCAAGAGACCCAGTACTTC	CASSLLAGNQETQYF
TRBD2	-	TRBV5-6	TRBJ2-5	TGTGCCAGCAGCTCTCTTAGCGGGGGGATCCAAGAGACCCAGTACTTC	CASSSLSGGIQETQYF
-	-	TRBV2	TRBJ2-1	TGTGCCAGCAGTCTCATTGTAGCGGACAACTACAATGAGCAGTTCTTC	CASSLIVADNYNEQFF
TRBD2	many	TRBV6-2/TRBV6-3	TRBJ2-1	TGTGCCAGCAGCTTAGACCCCTTTAGCGGGGGGGAAAATGAGCAGTTCTTC	CASSLDPFSGGENEQFF
-	few	TRBV5-1	TRBJ2-7	TGCGCCAGCAGCTTTACCGGCCTGAGTGCCTACGAGCAGTACTTC	CASSFTGLSAYEQYF
TRBD2	many	TRBV20-1	TRBJ2-1	TGCAGTGCTAGACTAGCGGGGGGGCCCCGCAATGAGCAGTTCTTC	CSARLAGGPRNEQFF
TRBD1	few	TRBV28	TRBJ2-7	TGTGCCAGCAGTTTCCGGGGCAGGGGGTATGGCGAGCAGTACTTC	CASSFRGRGYGEQYF
-	once	TRBV12-3/TRBV12-4	TRBJ1-5	TGTGCCAGCAGTTTCCCCCAGGGGCGAAATCAGCCCCAGCATTTT	CASSFPQGRNQPQHF
TRBD1	few	TRBV29-1	TRBJ2-1	TGCAGCTCATCCGACAGGGTGAATGAGCAGTTCTTC	CSSSDRVNEQFF
-	-	TRBV7-2	TRBJ2-2	TGTGCCGGCAGCCTAGCTGAGCATGGGACCGGGGAGCTGTTTTTT	CAGSLAEHGTGELFF
TRBD1	-	TRBV20-1	TRBJ1-6	TGCAGTGCCCTCGGACAGGGATCCTATAATTCACCCCTCCACTTT	CSALGQGSYNSPLHF
-	few	TRBV19	TRBJ2-7	TGTGCCAGTAGTATTTCAGACAGTCCCTACGAGCAGTACTTC	CASSISDSPYEQYF
-	few	TRBV20-1	TRBJ1-5	TGCAGTGCTAGAGCGGGGGCAGGTCAGCCCCAGCATTTT	CSARAGAGQPQHF
-	few	TRBV28	TRBJ1-2	TGTGCCAGCAGGGACGGGAGGACCTATGGCTACACCTTC	CASRDGRTYGYTF
-	many	TRBV11-2	TRBJ2-3	TGTGCCAGCAGCGGGGGGGCCCACTCCACAGATACGCAGTATTTT	CASSGGAHSTDTQYF
-	many	TRBV5-1	TRBJ2-7	TGCGCCAGCAGCTTGTCGTCCCAGGGGAGACACTACGAGCAGTACTTC	CASSLSSQGRHYEQYF
-	-	TRBV9	TRBJ2-1	TGTGCCAGCAGCACCGGAGGGTCTTGGGACAATGAGCAGTTCTTC	CASSTGGSWDNEQFF
-	-	TRBV28	TRBJ1-5	TGTGCCAGCAGTTCTATTAAATTCCGGGACAAGAATAGCAATCAGCCCCAGCATTTT	CASSSIKFRDKNSNQPQHF
-	-	TRBV12-3/TRBV12-4	TRBJ1-6	TGTGCCAGCAGGTCCCGGGACTCGCCATTGCCCCTCCACTTT	CASRSRDSPLPLHF
-	many	TRBV5-4	TRBJ1-2	TGTGCCAGCAGCTTGGGTGGTAGTTTGGGCTATGGCTACACCTTC	CASSLGGSLGYGYTF
TRBD1	-	TRBV2	TRBJ1-3	TGTGCCAGCCACAGGACAGGGCAAGGAAACACCATATATTTT	CASHRTGQGNTIYF
-	-	TRBV6-1	TRBJ2-1	TGTGCCAGCACGCGTATTTCCACACTTCGGGGTCGCGAGCAGTTCTTC	CASTRISTLRGREQFF
-	many	TRBV20-1	TRBJ2-5	TGCAGTGCCCTTAGGGACATTCAAGAGACCCAGTACTTC	CSALRDIQETQYF
-	many	TRBV29-1	TRBJ2-4	TGCAGCGTTGAGACTCAAGCCAAAAACATTCAGTACTTC	CSVETQAKNIQYF
-	many	TRBV5-5	TRBJ2-3	TGTGCCAGCAGCTTGCGGGGGCCTCCCACAGATACGCAGTATTTT	CASSLRGPPTDTQYF
-	few	TRBV7-9	TRBJ1-5	TGTGCCAGCAGCTTAGATACAGGCTATAGCAATCAGCCCCAGCATTTT	CASSLDTGYSNQPQHF
-	few	TRBV28	TRBJ2-5	TGTGCCAGCGGCCCTCGGGACATGATAAAGACCCAGTACTTC	CASGPRDMIKTQYF
-	-	TRBV11-2	TRBJ2-5	TGTGCCAGCAGCTTAGCGCGGGGAAGAGAGACCCAGTACTTC	CASSLARGRETQYF
-	-	TRBV5-6	TRBJ2-7	TGTGCCAGCAGCTTGTCGCTAGCCATTCCGGAGCAGTACTTC	CASSLSLAIPEQYF
-	once	TRBV11-2	TRBJ1-4	TGTACCAGCAGCCACGTCGAGGAAAAACTGTTTTTT	CTSSHVEEKLFF
TRBD2	-	TRBV28	TRBJ2-7	TGTGCCAGCAGCGGGACTAGCGGGGGAGCCTACGAGCAGTACTTC	CASSGTSGGAYEQYF
TRBD1	-	TRBV20-1	TRBJ2-7	TGCAGTGCTAGCCCGGACGACAGGGGATGGGAGCAGTACTTC	CSASPDDRGWEQYF
-	once	TRBV7-3	TRBJ2-2	TGTGCCAGCAGGGGACCAGCCGGGGAGCTGTTTTTT	CASRGPAGELFF
-	many	TRBV6-5	TRBJ2-7	TGTGCCAGCAGTAGAACTAGTTGGTCCTACGAGCAGTACTTC	CASSRTSWSYEQYF
TRBD1	few	TRBV12-3/TRBV12-4	TRBJ2-3	TGTGCCAGCAGGGCCGGGACAGGGACGTCAGATACGCAGTATTTT	CASRAGTGTSDTQYF
-	-	TRBV20-1	TRBJ1-6	TGCAGTGCTAGAGGACAGGCTGCTTATAATTCACCCCTCCACTTT	CSARGQAAYNSPLHF
-	-	TRBV10-2	TRBJ1-2	TGCGCCAGCTGTGAAACTGTGGTCCAGGAGGATGGCTACACCTTC	CASCETVVQEDGYTF